Here is one TCR beta chain with its context. This sample stems from a study of blood T cell repertoires in COVID-19. Study-level background: Sites in the United States, Italy and Spain provided acute and convalescent COVID-19 samples.

Clones were sequenced by immunoSEQ multiplex PCR, and TCRdb holds only the in-frame ones, with some missing. The sample consists of approximately 130,000 clones, 87% of them appearing once. This CDR3 is 14 amino acids long. CDR1 is LNHNV and CDR2 is YYDKDF in the germline V gene (reference sequence). V was pared by 9 bases and J by 4 bases, with 13 bases between. The chain recombines TRBV15 with TRBJ1-6, with a weak D call TRBD1 (5 bases). What was sequenced was peripheral blood. The origin of this receptor is a man over 45 with active COVID-19. The CDR3 sequence: CATKQVSYNSPLHF. The CDR3 nucleotides read TGTGCCACGAAACAGGTGTCTTATAATTCACCCCTCCACTTT. The full variable domain, rest sourced from reference TRBV15 and TRBJ1-6, is DAMVIQNPRYQVTQFGKPVTLSCSQTLNHNVMYWYQQKSSQAPKLLFHYYDKDFNNEADTPDNFQSRRPNTSFCFLDIRSPGLGDTAMYLCATKQVSYNSPLHFGNGTRLTVT.